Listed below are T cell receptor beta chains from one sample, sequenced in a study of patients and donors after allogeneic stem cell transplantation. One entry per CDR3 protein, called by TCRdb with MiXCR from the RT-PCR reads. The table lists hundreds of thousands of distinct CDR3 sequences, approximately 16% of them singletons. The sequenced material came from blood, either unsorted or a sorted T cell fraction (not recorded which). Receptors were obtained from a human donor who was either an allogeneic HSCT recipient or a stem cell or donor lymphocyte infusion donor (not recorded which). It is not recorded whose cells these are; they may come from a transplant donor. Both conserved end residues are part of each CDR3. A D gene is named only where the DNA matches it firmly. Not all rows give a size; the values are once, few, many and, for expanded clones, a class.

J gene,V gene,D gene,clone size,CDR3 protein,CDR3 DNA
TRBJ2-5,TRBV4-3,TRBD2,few,CASSQVLAGQETQYF,TGCGCCAGCAGCCAAGTACTAGCGGGGCAAGAGACCCAGTACTTC
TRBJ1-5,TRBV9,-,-,CASSVGQYSNQPQHF,TGTGCCAGCAGCGTAGGTCAGTATAGCAATCAGCCCCAGCATTTT
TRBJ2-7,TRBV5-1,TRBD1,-,CASSFGQGGTYEQYF,TGCGCCAGCAGCTTCGGACAGGGGGGAACCTACGAGCAGTACTTC
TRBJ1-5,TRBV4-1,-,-,CASSQVGAGGQPQHF,TGCGCCAGCAGCCAAGTGGGGGCAGGAGGTCAGCCCCAGCATTTT
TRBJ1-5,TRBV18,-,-,CASSTASYNQPQHF,TGTGCCAGCTCCACGGCGTCGTACAATCAGCCCCAGCATTTT
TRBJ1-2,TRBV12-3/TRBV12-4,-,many,CASSFGGGAANYGYTF,TGTGCCAGCAGTTTCGGAGGAGGAGCCGCTAACTATGGCTACACCTTC
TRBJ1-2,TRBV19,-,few,CASSIDRGPGLRGYTF,TGTGCCAGTAGTATAGATCGTGGACCTGGTCTTCGGGGCTACACCTTC
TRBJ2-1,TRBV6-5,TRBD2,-,CASSSRGSGGVDEQFF,TGTGCCAGCAGTTCCCGGGGTAGCGGGGGAGTCGATGAGCAGTTCTTC
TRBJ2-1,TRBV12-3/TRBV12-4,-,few,CASSLRGPIYNEQFF,TGTGCCAGCAGTTTGCGGGGGCCTATCTACAATGAGCAGTTCTTC
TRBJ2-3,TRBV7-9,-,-,CASSLSTSTDTQYF,TGTGCCAGCAGCTTATCAACCTCCACAGATACGCAGTATTTT
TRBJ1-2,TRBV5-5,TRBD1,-,CASSLNRGSYGYTF,TGTGCCAGCAGCCTCAACAGGGGTTCCTATGGCTACACCTTC
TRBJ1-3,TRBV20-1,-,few,CSARAGTVRGNTIYF,TGCAGTGCTAGAGCAGGGACGGTACGGGGAAACACCATATATTTT
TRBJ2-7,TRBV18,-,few,CASSPRSVGAYEQYF,TGTGCCAGCTCACCCCGATCGGTGGGGGCCTACGAGCAGTACTTC
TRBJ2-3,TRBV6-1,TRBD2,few,CASGRGADRDTQYF,TGTGCCAGCGGGCGGGGGGCTGATAGAGATACGCAGTATTTT
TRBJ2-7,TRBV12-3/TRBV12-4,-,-,CASTDRVSYEQYF,TGTGCCAGCACAGACAGAGTCTCCTACGAGCAGTACTTC
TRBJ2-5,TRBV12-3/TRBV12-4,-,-,CASSQVGGPDQETQYF,TGTGCCAGCAGCCAGGTGGGGGGACCCGACCAAGAGACCCAGTACTTC
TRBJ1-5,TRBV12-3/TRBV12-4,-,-,CASNTSGNQPQHF,TGTGCCAGCAATACAAGTGGCAATCAGCCCCAGCATTTT
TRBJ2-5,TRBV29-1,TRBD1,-,CSVDRDRVETQYF,TGCAGCGTGGACCGGGACAGGGTGGAGACCCAGTACTTC
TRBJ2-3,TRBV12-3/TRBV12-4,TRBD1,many,CASSLGQGMTDTQYF,TGTGCCAGCAGTCTCGGACAGGGTATGACAGATACGCAGTATTTT
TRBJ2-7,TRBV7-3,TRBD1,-,CASSLGSRDSLFSYEQYF,TGTGCCAGCAGCTTGGGCTCCCGGGACAGCTTATTCTCCTACGAGCAGTACTTC
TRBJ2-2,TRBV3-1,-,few,CASSQAPGYTGELFF,TGTGCCAGCAGCCAAGCTCCAGGTTACACCGGGGAGCTGTTTTTT
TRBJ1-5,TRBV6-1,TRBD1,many,CASSPWTGVVQPQHF,TGTGCCAGCAGTCCCTGGACAGGGGTGGTTCAGCCCCAGCATTTT
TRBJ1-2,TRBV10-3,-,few,CAINEGSTYGYTF,TGTGCCATCAACGAGGGCAGCACCTATGGCTACACCTTC
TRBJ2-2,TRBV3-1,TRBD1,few,CASSPWTGTNTGELFF,TGTGCCAGCAGCCCCTGGACAGGCACGAACACCGGGGAGCTGTTTTTT
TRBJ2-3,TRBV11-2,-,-,CASSHGGRPTDTQYF,TGTGCCAGCAGCCACGGAGGGAGGCCCACAGATACGCAGTATTTT
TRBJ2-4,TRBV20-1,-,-,CSASWLAKNIQYF,TGCAGTGCTAGTTGGCTAGCCAAAAACATTCAGTACTTC
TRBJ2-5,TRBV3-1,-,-,CASSQSGGETQYF,TGTGCCAGCAGCCAATCAGGGGGGGAGACCCAGTACTTC
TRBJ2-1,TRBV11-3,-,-,CASSLQAYEQFF,TGTGCCAGCAGCTTACAGGCATATGAGCAGTTCTTC
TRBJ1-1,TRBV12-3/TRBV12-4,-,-,CASSFTRVTEAFF,TGTGCCAGCAGCTTTACCAGGGTTACTGAAGCTTTCTTT
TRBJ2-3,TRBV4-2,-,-,CASSQEESTDTQYF,TGTGCCAGCAGCCAAGAGGAGTCCACAGATACGCAGTATTTT
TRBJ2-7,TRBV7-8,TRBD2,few,CASSFSGAGSYEQYF,TGTGCCAGCAGCTTTAGCGGGGCGGGCTCCTACGAGCAGTACTTC
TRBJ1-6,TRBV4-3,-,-,CASSRAHSPLHF,TGCGCCAGCAGCCGGGCCCATTCACCCCTCCACTTT
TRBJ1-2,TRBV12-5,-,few,CASGSLEGYGYTF,TGTGCTAGTGGCTCGCTAGAAGGCTATGGCTACACCTTC
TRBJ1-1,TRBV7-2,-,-,CASSYQNGEAFF,TGTGCCAGCAGCTACCAGAACGGTGAAGCTTTCTTT
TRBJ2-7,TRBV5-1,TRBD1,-,CASSMTGGGYEQYF,TGCGCCAGCAGCATGACAGGGGGTGGCTACGAGCAGTACTTC